This TCR beta chain is from a study of persistence of HIV-infected CD4 T cells. Study as a whole: Multiple blood draws of up to roughly 200 mL, except a couple of donors with single leukapheresis.

In the case of this clone: Its antigen is unidentified.

Sequencing used immunoSEQ version 4 in survey mode. Template was genomic DNA at 8 to 10 ng/uL, with up to 1 ug used per sample. TCRdb keeps only in-frame clones here, not all; method: immunoSEQ multiplex PCR. This sample has more than 30,000 clones, with less than 90% found just once. The stimulus was lysate of CMV-infected fibroblasts, around 11 ug/mL. CD40L/CD69 double-negative CD45RO-high memory CD4+ T cells were collected. CDR3 length: 17 amino acids. Germline V gene data show CDR1 as SGHRS and CDR2 as YFSETQ. V shed 4 bases and J 0 bases; nucleotides not matched to a gene: 10. The sequenced sample was CD4+ T cells sorted from PBMCs after approximately 18-hour stimulation, obtained from a patient who received antiretroviral therapy. This TCR derives from an adult man with HIV who was CMV-seropositive. The genes are TRBV5-1 and TRBJ1-3; 7 bases fit TRBD1. The CDR3 region is CASSPHRGGSSGNTIYF. The DNA of the CDR3 is TGCGCCAGCAGCCCCCACAGGGGCGGGAGCTCTGGAAACACCATATATTTT.